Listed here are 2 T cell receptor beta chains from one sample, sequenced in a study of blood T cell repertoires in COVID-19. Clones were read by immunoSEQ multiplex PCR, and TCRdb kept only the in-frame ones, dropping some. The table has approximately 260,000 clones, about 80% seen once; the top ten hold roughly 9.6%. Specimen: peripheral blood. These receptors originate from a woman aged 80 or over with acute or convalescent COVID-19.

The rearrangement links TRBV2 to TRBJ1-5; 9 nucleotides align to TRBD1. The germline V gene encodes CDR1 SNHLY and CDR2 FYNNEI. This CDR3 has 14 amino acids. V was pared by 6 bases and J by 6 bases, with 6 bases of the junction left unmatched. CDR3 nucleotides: TGTGCCAGCAGCCGGGACAGGGAAGGTCAGCCCCAGCATTTT. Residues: CASSRDREGQPQHF.

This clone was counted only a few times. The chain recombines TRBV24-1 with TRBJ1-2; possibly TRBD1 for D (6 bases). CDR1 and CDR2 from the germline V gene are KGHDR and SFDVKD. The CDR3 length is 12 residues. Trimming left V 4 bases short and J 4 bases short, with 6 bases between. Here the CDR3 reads CATSETGYGYTF. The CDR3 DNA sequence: TGTGCCACCAGTGAGACAGGCTATGGCTACACCTTC.